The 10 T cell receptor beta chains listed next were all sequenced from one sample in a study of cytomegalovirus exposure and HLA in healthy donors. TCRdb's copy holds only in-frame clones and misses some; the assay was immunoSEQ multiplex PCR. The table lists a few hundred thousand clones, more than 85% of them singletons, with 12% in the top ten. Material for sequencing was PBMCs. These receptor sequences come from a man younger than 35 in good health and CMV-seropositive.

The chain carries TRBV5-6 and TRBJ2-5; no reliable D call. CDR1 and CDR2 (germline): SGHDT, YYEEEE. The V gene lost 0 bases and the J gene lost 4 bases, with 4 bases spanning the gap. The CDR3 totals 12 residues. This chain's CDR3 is CASSLAGETQYF. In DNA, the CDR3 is TGTGCCAGCAGCTTGGCCGGAGAGACCCAGTACTTC.

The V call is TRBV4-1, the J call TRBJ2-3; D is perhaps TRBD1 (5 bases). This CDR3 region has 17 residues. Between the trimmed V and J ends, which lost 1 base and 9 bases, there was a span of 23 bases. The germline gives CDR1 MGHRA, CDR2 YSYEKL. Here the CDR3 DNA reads TGCGCCAGCAGCCAAGTACCTCAGGGTTCGAGGATGGTCACGCAGTATTTT. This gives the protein CASSQVPQGSRMVTQYF.

This chain's CDR3 is CASSKGQGGEKLFF. The CDR3 nucleotides are TGTGCCAGCAGCAAGGGACAGGGGGGAGAAAAACTGTTTTTT. V is TRBV9 and J is TRBJ1-4; TRBD1 matches 11 bases. With 4 bases clipped from V and 8 bases from J, the junction kept 4 bases outside the gene matches. Germline V lookup: CDR1 SGDLS, CDR2 YYNGEE. The CDR3 covers 14 residues.

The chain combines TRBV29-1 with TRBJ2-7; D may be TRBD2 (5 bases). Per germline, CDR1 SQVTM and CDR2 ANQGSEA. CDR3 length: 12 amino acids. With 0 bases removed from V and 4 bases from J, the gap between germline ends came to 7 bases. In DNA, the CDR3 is TGCAGCGTTGAAGAATCGGGGTACGAGCAGTACTTC. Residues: CSVEESGYEQYF.

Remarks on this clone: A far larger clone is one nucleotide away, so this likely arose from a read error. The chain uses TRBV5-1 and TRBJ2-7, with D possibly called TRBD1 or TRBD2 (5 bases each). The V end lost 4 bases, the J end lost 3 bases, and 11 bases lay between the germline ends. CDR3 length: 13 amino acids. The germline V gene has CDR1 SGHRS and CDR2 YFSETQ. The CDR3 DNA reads TGCGCCAGCAGCCAGGGACCGAACTACGAGCAGTACTTC. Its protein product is CASSQGPNYEQYF.

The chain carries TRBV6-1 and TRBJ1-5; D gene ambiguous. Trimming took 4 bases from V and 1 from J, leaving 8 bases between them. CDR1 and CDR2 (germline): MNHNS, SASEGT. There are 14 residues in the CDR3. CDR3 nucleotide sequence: TGTGCCAGCAGTGTATTGTCCAGCAATCAGCCCCAGCATTTT. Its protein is CASSVLSSNQPQHF.

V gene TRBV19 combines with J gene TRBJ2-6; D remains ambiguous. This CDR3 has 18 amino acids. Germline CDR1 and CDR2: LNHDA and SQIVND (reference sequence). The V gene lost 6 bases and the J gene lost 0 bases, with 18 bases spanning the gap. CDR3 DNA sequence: TGTGCCAGTAGCAAAGTCGGACGGAACCGCTCTGGGGCCAACGTCCTGACTTTC. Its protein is CASSKVGRNRSGANVLTF. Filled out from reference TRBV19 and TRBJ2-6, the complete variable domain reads DGGITQSPKYLFRKEGQNVTLSCEQNLNHDAMYWYRQDPGQGLRLIYYSQIVNDFQKGDIAEGYSVSREKKESFPLTVTSAQKNPTAFYLCASSKVGRNRSGANVLTFGAGSRLTVL.

Here the CDR3 reads CASSGHNEQFF. The CDR3 DNA reads as TGTGCCAGCAGTGGCCACAATGAGCAGTTCTTC. The chain uses TRBV2 and TRBJ2-1; no definite D call. Trimming stripped 4 bases from V and 5 bases from J, with 3 bases between. The CDR3 is 11 amino acids. Germline lookup yields CDR1 SNHLY and CDR2 FYNNEI.

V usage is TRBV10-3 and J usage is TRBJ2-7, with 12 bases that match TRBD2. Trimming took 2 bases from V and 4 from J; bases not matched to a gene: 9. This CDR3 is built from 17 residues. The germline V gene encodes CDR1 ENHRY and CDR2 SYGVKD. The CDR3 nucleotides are TGTGCCATCAGTGAGAGGGCTAGCGGGAGGGCCACATACGAGCAGTACTTC. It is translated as CAISERASGRATYEQYF.

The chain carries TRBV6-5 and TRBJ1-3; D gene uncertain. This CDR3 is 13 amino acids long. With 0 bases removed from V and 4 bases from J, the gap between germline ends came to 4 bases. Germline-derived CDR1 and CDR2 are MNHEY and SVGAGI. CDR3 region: CASSYSGGNTIYF. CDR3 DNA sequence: TGTGCCAGCAGTTACTCGGGAGGAAACACCATATATTTT.